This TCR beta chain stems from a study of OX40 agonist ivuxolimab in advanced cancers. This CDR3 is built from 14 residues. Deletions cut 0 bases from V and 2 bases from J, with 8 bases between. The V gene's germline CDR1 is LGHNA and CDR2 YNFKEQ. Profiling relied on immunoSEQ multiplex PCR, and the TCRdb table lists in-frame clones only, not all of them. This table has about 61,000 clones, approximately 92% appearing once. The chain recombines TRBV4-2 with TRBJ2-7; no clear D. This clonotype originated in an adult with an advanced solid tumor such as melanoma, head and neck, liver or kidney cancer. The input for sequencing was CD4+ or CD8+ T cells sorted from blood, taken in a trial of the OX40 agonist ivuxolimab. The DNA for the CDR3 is TGTGCCAGCAGCCAAGATCTAGGTGCCTACGAGCAGTACTTC. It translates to CASSQDLGAYEQYF.